The clone carrying this T cell receptor (beta chain) was counted a few times. Its target is unknown. The entry originates in a study of beta chain features in type 1 diabetes. Study-wide results and caveats: Significant though moderate, a shortening of TCRB CDR3s appeared in all four CD4+ subsets of Type 1 diabetes patients.

Every bit of the isolated RNA underwent reverse transcription, so sequencing read expressed TCRB transcripts. Profiling relied on immunoSEQ multiplex PCR, and the TCRdb table lists in-frame clones only, not all of them. The profile shows roughly 730,000 clones, roughly an eighth of them singletons. CDR1 is MDHEN and CDR2 is SYDVKM in the germline V gene. V dropped 6 bases and J dropped 0; count of bases not matched to a gene: 1. The CDR3 is 14 amino acids. The origin of this receptor is a man in his late teens or twenties with type 1 diabetes. The sequenced sample consisted of naive CD4+ T cells from blood. The chain combines TRBV28 with TRBJ2-7, with 11 bases that match TRBD2. The CDR3 DNA is TGTGCCAGCAGCCTAGCGGGGGGCTCCTACGAGCAGTACTTC. Protein product: CASSLAGGSYEQYF.